This T cell receptor beta chain is drawn from a study of cytomegalovirus exposure and HLA in healthy donors. The PCR used 60 Vbeta and 13 Jbeta primers. The protocol was immunoSEQ multiplex PCR, while the TCRdb copy is restricted to in-frame clones and leaves out a portion. This sample's clone table lists around 31,000 clones. Notes on this clone: The junction differs from germline at one of its ends, possibly a read error.

Germline V gene lookup returns CDR1 MDHEN and CDR2 SYDVKM. CDR3 length: 12 amino acids. The rearrangement links TRBV28 to TRBJ1-2, with a tentative D call TRBD1 (6 bases). The source material was PBMCs. This sequence was found in a female donor in good health and CMV-seronegative. CDR3 sequence: CASTPKQGNPIF. For the CDR3, the DNA is TGTGCCAGCACCCCCAAACAGGGAAATCCGATCTTC.